These 30 T cell receptor beta chains originate from one sample sequenced in a study of T-cell reconstitution after alpha-beta-depleted transplantation in children. This sample's TCRbeta library carried unique molecular identifier barcodes. TCRdb reprocessed the PCR reads with MiXCR, giving one entry per CDR3 protein. Among approximately 400,000 distinct CDR3 sequences, approximately 10% were seen once, and the ten largest hold approximately 5%. The sample here was PBMCs from the stem cell graft donor, taken from the stem cell graft. The receptor source for this set is a human donor who donated a stem cell graft to a child with acute myeloid leukemia.

This clonotype was counted at least ten times. The CDR3 spells CSVGRGTYNEQFF. The CDR3 DNA reads as TGCAGCGTTGGAAGGGGCACCTACAATGAGCAGTTCTTC. The chain carries TRBV29-1 and TRBJ2-1; the D gene is possibly TRBD1 (5 bases). The germline V gene has CDR1 SQVTM and CDR2 ANQGSEA. V lost 4 bases, J lost 2 bases, and 9 bases lay in between. The CDR3 loop spans 13 amino acids.

This clonotype turned up a few times. This chain joins TRBV5-1 and TRBJ2-6, with D unclear. CDR1 and CDR2 from the germline V gene are SGHRS and YFSETQ. This CDR3 is built from 14 residues. Trimming cost V 7 bases and J 0 bases, with 8 bases left between them. As DNA, the CDR3 is TGCGCCAGCCGGGCTAGCTCTGGGGCCAACGTCCTGACTTTC. It translates to CASRASSGANVLTF.

V is TRBV20-1 and J is TRBJ2-5; D tentatively fits TRBD1 or TRBD2 (5 bases each). The V gene lost 0 bases and the J gene lost 4 bases, with 9 bases spanning the gap. Per germline, CDR1 DFQATT and CDR2 SNEGSKA (reference sequence). This CDR3 has 13 residues. CDR3: CSARDGGIETQYF. In DNA, the CDR3 is TGCAGTGCTAGAGATGGGGGAATAGAGACCCAGTACTTC.

The sample holds a few counts of this clonotype. This sequence joins TRBV5-7 and TRBJ2-2; 7 positions agree with TRBD2. TRBV5-7 is an open reading frame, and its role is uncertain. CDR3 size: 14 residues. Trimming removed 9 bases from V and 6 bases from J; junction bases left unmatched: 11. The CDR3 DNA reads as TGTGCCACTAAGAGGGAGGGTTCCGCCGGGGAGCTGTTTTTT. Translating gives CATKREGSAGELFF.

This clonotype has only a few counts. V and J are TRBV20-1 and TRBJ2-5, with a possible D match to TRBD2 (5 bases). V was trimmed by 6 bases and J by 2 bases, leaving 19 bases between them. The CDR3 consists of 15 residues. The germline V gene has CDR1 DFQATT and CDR2 SNEGSKA (reference sequence). The CDR3 spells CSANHVGRGQETQYF. The DNA for the CDR3 is TGCAGTGCGAATCACGTCGGGCGAGGGCAAGAGACCCAGTACTTC.

This clonotype was counted only a few times. The gene calls are TRBV5-1 and TRBJ2-3, with 11 bases that match TRBD2. J gave up 4 bases and V 3 bases, and 13 bases lay outside the gene matches. This CDR3 is built from 18 residues. Per germline, CDR1 SGHRS and CDR2 YFSETQ. CDR3 sequence: CASSSNEPGLADSDTQYF. As DNA, the CDR3 is TGCGCCAGCAGCTCCAACGAGCCGGGACTAGCGGATTCAGATACGCAGTATTTT.

In the case of this clonotype: A read error may produce the germline difference seen at one junction end. The chain carries TRBV7-9 and TRBJ2-3; D not certain. The CDR3 sequence is 14 residues long. In germline, CDR1 is SEHNR, CDR2 FQNEAQ (reference sequence). The CDR3 DNA sequence: TGTGCCAGCAGCCTAGTATCTGGCACAGATCCGCAGTATTTT. It translates to CASSLVSGTDPQYF.

There are a few counts of this clonotype. The rearrangement uses TRBV5-1 and TRBJ2-3; tentative D call: TRBD2 (6 bases). This CDR3 contains 17 residues. V lost 5 bases, J lost 0 bases, and 19 bases lay in between. From germline, CDR1 is SGHRS and CDR2 YFSETQ. The CDR3 sequence is CASRLVSGRGSTDTQYF. In DNA form, the CDR3 reads TGCGCCAGCAGATTAGTATCAGGGCGGGGCAGCACAGATACGCAGTATTTT.

DNA of the CDR3: TGTGCCTGGAGTGTCAAGGGACAGACTGAAGCTTTCTTT. Amino acid sequence: CAWSVKGQTEAFF. This chain links TRBV30 with TRBJ1-1, with 7 bases that match TRBD1. The length of the CDR3 is 13 residues. The germline V gene has CDR1 GTSNPN and CDR2 SVGIG (reference sequence). The ends lost 0 bases at V and 5 bases at J; junction bases unmatched: 3.

This clonotype was seen more than once but under ten times. The gene calls are TRBV7-9 and TRBJ1-1, with 9 bases that match TRBD1. This CDR3 has 14 amino acids. V was clipped by 5 bases and J by 4 bases; unmatched bases: 5. The V gene's germline CDR1 is SEHNR and CDR2 FQNEAQ (reference sequence). CDR3: CASSKGQGGTEAFF. DNA for the CDR3: TGTGCCAGCAGCAAGGGACAGGGAGGCACTGAAGCTTTCTTT.

The chain couples TRBV5-8 to TRBJ2-3; D remains ambiguous. This CDR3 region has 12 residues. The germline V and J ends were trimmed by 0 bases and 9 bases, with 8 bases remaining between them. Per the germline V gene, CDR1 is SGHTS and CDR2 is YDEGEE. In DNA form, the CDR3 reads TGTGCCAGCAGCTTGGTTGCGGTAACGCAGTATTTT. It encodes CASSLVAVTQYF.

This sequence joins TRBV29-1 and TRBJ1-1; TRBD1 might be the D (5 bases). Germline values: CDR1 SQVTM, CDR2 ANQGSEA. This CDR3 region has 14 residues. The V end was cut by 1 base, the J end by 3 bases, with 12 bases between. CDR3 nucleotides: TGCAGCGTTGAAGGACGGGGCGCGTACACTGAAGCTTTCTTT. Amino acid sequence: CSVEGRGAYTEAFF.

A few counts support this clonotype. The genes are TRBV5-1 and TRBJ2-3; the D gene is possibly TRBD1 (6 bases). The CDR3 is made up of 17 amino acids. Per the germline V gene, CDR1 is SGHRS and CDR2 is YFSETQ. The ends were cut back, 5 bases at V and 2 bases at J, with 21 bases in the middle. The chain's CDR3 is CASSFETGSDHTDTQYF. In DNA form, the CDR3 reads TGCGCCAGCAGTTTTGAGACAGGCTCCGACCACACAGATACGCAGTATTTT. Supplemented by reference TRBV5-1 and TRBJ2-3, the full variable domain reads KAGVTQTPRYLIKTRGQQVTLSCSPISGHRSVSWYQQTPGQGLQFLFEYFSETQRNKGNFPGRFSGRQFSNSRSEMNVSTLELGDSALYLCASSFETGSDHTDTQYFGPGTRLTVL.

The chain carries TRBV20-1 and TRBJ1-6; D gene ambiguous. Germline V gene lookup returns CDR1 DFQATT and CDR2 SNEGSKA (reference sequence). This CDR3 region has 14 residues. Trimming removed 3 bases at V and 14 bases at J, with 20 bases between. The CDR3 reads CSASSAPMSRALHF. CDR3 coding DNA: TGCAGTGCTAGTTCAGCCCCGATGAGTAGGGCCCTCCACTTT.

The chain recombines TRBV12-3 or TRBV12-4 with TRBJ1-3; D is unresolved. The CDR3 consists of 13 residues. V lost 1 base to trimming and J lost 8 bases, with 9 bases between them. The CDR3 nucleotides read TGTGCCAGCAGTTTAGGGGCCGCGGACACCATATATTTT. This encodes CASSLGAADTIYF.

The chain combines TRBV3-1 with TRBJ1-5, with no clear D. This CDR3 has 15 amino acids. V was cut by 4 bases and J by 3 bases, with 13 bases left in between. The germline V gene encodes CDR1 LGHDT and CDR2 YNNKEL (reference sequence). Here the CDR3 DNA reads TGTGCCAGCAGCCTACCCGACCCTCTCAATCAGCCCCAGCATTTT. It yields the protein CASSLPDPLNQPQHF. Full variable domain (outside the CDR3, taken from reference TRBV3-1 and TRBJ1-5): DTAVSQTPKYLVTQMGNDKSIKCEQNLGHDTMYWYKQDSKKFLKIMFSYNNKELIINETVPNRFSPKSPDKAHLNLHINSLELGDSAVYFCASSLPDPLNQPQHFGDGTRLSIL.

This clonotype was counted a few times. This chain connects TRBV18 to TRBJ2-5, with D hard to call. This CDR3 spans 13 amino acids. Per germline, CDR1 KGHSH and CDR2 LQKENI. Deletions cut 3 bases from V and 5 bases from J, with 10 bases between. The DNA of the CDR3 is TGTGCCAGCTCACCTAATAGTATCGAGACCCAGTACTTC. Protein sequence: CASSPNSIETQYF.

This clonotype appeared many times. The CDR3 DNA sequence: TGTGCCAGCAGCCAAGACGGGGGGGCAAACAATGAGCAGTTCTTC. It is translated as CASSQDGGANNEQFF. The chain recombines TRBV4-2 with TRBJ2-1; 8 bases line up with TRBD2. The J segment lost 5 bases and the V segment lost 0 bases, leaving 3 bases of the junction unmatched. The CDR3 length is 15 residues. CDR1 is LGHNA, CDR2 YNFKEQ, per germline.

This clonotype occurred a few times. This rearrangement joins TRBV5-1 to TRBJ2-3; TRBD2 matches 7 bases. Germline lookup yields CDR1 SGHRS and CDR2 YFSETQ. Trimming removed 0 bases from V and 4 bases from J; junction bases left unmatched: 8. CDR3 length equals 16 residues. CDR3 in amino acids: CASSLASSGKADTQYF. The CDR3 region has the DNA TGCGCCAGCAGCTTGGCATCCAGCGGGAAGGCAGATACGCAGTATTTT.

The V gene is TRBV9, the J gene TRBJ2-2, with D maybe TRBD2 (5 bases). Germline V CDR1 and CDR2: SGDLS, YYNGEE. The CDR3 contains 13 residues. The germline V and J ends were trimmed by 6 bases and 4 bases, with 10 bases remaining between them. The CDR3 DNA sequence: TGTGCCAGCACGGTAGCGCTCACCGGGGAGCTGTTTTTT. This codes for CASTVALTGELFF.

This clonotype was detected a few times. The chain recombines TRBV30 with TRBJ1-1; the D gene is possibly TRBD1 (6 bases). Germline CDR1 reads GTSNPN; CDR2 reads SVGIG (reference sequence). The CDR3 is made up of 12 amino acids. V lost 2 bases and J 11 bases, leaving 15 bases between the germline ends. DNA for the CDR3: TGTGCCTGGAGTCCGGGGGGCAATCCCGCTTTCTTT. Translating gives CAWSPGGNPAFF.

This clonotype appeared a few times. The chain links TRBV28 to TRBJ1-6; 7 bases agree with TRBD1. CDR3 size: 14 residues. With V trimmed by 4 bases and J by 7 bases, 4 bases remained unmatched. Germline values: CDR1 MDHEN, CDR2 SYDVKM. DNA for the CDR3: TGTGCCAGCAGTTGGCAGGGGGTAAATTCACCCCTCCACTTT. Translating it yields CASSWQGVNSPLHF.

There are a few counts of this clonotype. The chain joins TRBV30 to TRBJ1-1, with D unclear. The CDR3 extends over 12 amino acids. The ends were cut back, 0 bases at V and 6 bases at J, with 8 bases in the middle. Germline loops: CDR1 GTSNPN, CDR2 SVGIG (reference sequence). CDR3 residues: CAWSVTNPEAFF. The CDR3 region has the DNA TGTGCCTGGAGTGTGACTAACCCTGAAGCTTTCTTT.

This chain links TRBV20-1 with TRBJ1-3; D is unclear. The length of the CDR3 is 13 residues. Trimming left V 3 bases short and J 0 bases short, with 6 bases between. Germline-derived CDR1 and CDR2 are DFQATT and SNEGSKA (reference sequence). CDR3 DNA sequence: TGCAGTGCTAGTCACAGCTCTGGAAACACCATATATTTT. Protein: CSASHSSGNTIYF.

This clonotype has a handful of counts. The rearrangement uses TRBV3-1 and TRBJ2-1; 9 bases map to TRBD2. The CDR3 sequence is 16 residues long. Germline CDR1 and CDR2: LGHDT and YNNKEL (reference sequence). The V segment lost 1 base and the J segment 8 bases; nucleotides outside the gene matches: 9. DNA of the CDR3: TGTGCCAGCAGCCAAGGGCTCGGCGGGAGGGTAGATGAGCAGTTCTTC. Translated: CASSQGLGGRVDEQFF.

The chain recombines TRBV5-1 with TRBJ2-7; the match to TRBD1 covers 11 bases. The length of the CDR3 is 14 residues. Germline values: CDR1 SGHRS, CDR2 YFSETQ. The V gene end was trimmed by 5 bases and the J gene end by 3 bases; junction bases not matched to a gene: 4. CDR3 DNA: TGCGCCAGCAGTAAGGACAGGGGGCACTACGAGCAGTACTTC. Translating gives CASSKDRGHYEQYF.

In its sample, this clonotype was seen a few times. The chain is built from TRBV5-6 and TRBJ2-3; no clear D gene. CDR3 length: 16 residues. Germline CDR1 is SGHDT and CDR2 is YYEEEE. The V end was cut by 1 base, the J end by 2 bases, with 14 bases between. As DNA, the CDR3 is TGTGCCAGCAGCTTGATAACAGACGCGCCCACAGATACGCAGTATTTT. Its translation is CASSLITDAPTDTQYF.

The rearrangement joins TRBV29-1 to TRBJ2-2, with a possible D match to TRBD2 (7 bases). V dropped 4 bases and J dropped 5 bases, with 14 bases sitting between them. CDR1 SQVTM and CDR2 ANQGSEA come from the germline V gene. The CDR3 sequence is 14 residues long. Here the CDR3 reads CSVVGGRGTGELFF. As DNA, the CDR3 is TGCAGCGTTGTCGGGGGGCGAGGTACCGGGGAGCTGTTTTTT.

The table lists this clonotype with a count of one. This chain uses TRBV3-1 with TRBJ2-5; no clear D gene. CDR1 is LGHDT and CDR2 is YNNKEL in the germline V gene (reference sequence). Trimming pared 1 base from V and 3 bases from J, leaving 15 bases between. The CDR3 has 16 amino acids. Here the CDR3 DNA reads TGTGCCAGCAGCCAAGTTGGTGGTTTTGGGGAAGAGACCCAGTACTTC. As protein: CASSQVGGFGEETQYF.

The sample holds a few counts of this clonotype. The gene calls are TRBV27 and TRBJ1-4; no firm D call. Germline assignment: CDR1 MNHEY and CDR2 SMNVEV (reference sequence). This CDR3 comprises 13 residues. V was clipped by 6 bases and J by 10 bases, with 15 bases between them. In DNA form, the CDR3 reads TGTGCCAGCAGGGCTACTAGCGAGGCAAAACTGTTTTTT. Translation: CASRATSEAKLFF. Combining the CDR3 with reference TRBV27 and TRBJ1-4 gives the whole variable domain EAQVTQNPRYLITVTGKKLTVTCSQNMNHEYMSWYRQDPGLGLRQIYYSMNVEVTDKGDVPEGYKVSRKEKRNFPLILESPSPNQTSLYFCASRATSEAKLFFGSGTQLSVL.